This T cell receptor beta chain is from a study of blood T cell repertoires in COVID-19 (dated by TCRdb to 2020 to 2021). Turning to the overall study: Samples from collaborators originated in the United States, Italy and Spain and spanned both the acute and convalescent phases of COVID-19. The material from the prospective study consisted of cDNA or gDNA derived from T cells, B-cell-depleted T cells, or PBMCs. Subjects who had been exposed to COVID-19, were actively infected with it, or had recovered from it provided the deeply sampled blood TCRbeta repertoires that made up the dataset. A freely available public database, intended as a resource for researchers studying the immune response to SARS-CoV-2, is where the repertoires were released. The samples were drawn from the first 160 participants of the ongoing ImmuneRACE study and from 1,254 subjects provided by 6 global collaborators. Sample metadata almost always included a de-identified subject ID, COVID-19 status, age in years and sex. Where available, HLA class I and class II types were obtained from metadata supplied by the sample provider rather than from assay-based typing. Broader findings and caveats from the paper: How much clinical and demographic metadata was included differed by source and by participant, and the metadata was provided uncurated.

TCRbeta CDR3 regions were amplified from genomic DNA by means of the immunoSEQ Assay, a bias-controlled multiplex PCR. The paper's data handling went like this. Nucleated cell counts per sample were estimated from amplification of reference gene primers within the assay. Sequence reads were collapsed and filtered to measure the absolute abundance of every unique TCRbeta CDR3 rearrangement. For each sample, productive Simpson clonality was calculated as the square root of Simpson's diversity index over productive rearrangements. Drawn from immuneACCESS, this table holds only the in-frame rearrangements with V and J called that TCRdb kept. Clones are partly lost; checked studies trace under half to an unresolved V gene and leave the rest unexplained. Clone size and V and J calls were adopted from that table, with D and trimming inferred from the DNA. The sample profile shows approximately 280,000 clones; 75% to 95% of them were found once. The ten biggest clones cover 6.5% to 8% of the sample.

With respect to this clone: Its antigen remains unidentified. No per-base quality is available; no much larger clone lies one base away.

One collaborating source in Seattle enrolled patients during active infection and followed them longitudinally through the course of disease. Each collaborating institution followed its own protocols to collect whole blood in K2EDTA tubes. For TCRbeta analysis, collaborators shipped samples in one of three forms: frozen whole blood, isolated PBMCs, or DNA extracted from either of those sample types. The CDR3 has 16 amino acids, counting the end cysteine and phenylalanine. Only the CDR3 region is kept as DNA, spanning 48 bases read in frame from base 1. Relative to germline, V is missing 5 bases and J is missing 6 bases, with 8 bases of the junction outside any gene match. The germline V gene (reference sequence) supplies CDR1 LNHDA and CDR2 SQIVND.

The V and J genes are TRBV19 and TRBJ1-5, and 12 junction bases match TRBD1. Sequenced: peripheral blood. This TCR derives from a woman between 25 and 40 years old with COVID-19, enrolled during active disease. The CDR3: CASSGTGGSRRQPQHF. The DNA sequence is TGTGCCAGTAGTGGGACAGGGGGCTCCCGGCGTCAGCCCCAGCATTTT. The full variable domain, completed from the reference TRBV19 and TRBJ1-5 proteins outside the CDR3, reads DGGITQSPKYLFRKEGQNVTLSCEQNLNHDAMYWYRQDPGQGLRLIYYSQIVNDFQKGDIAEGYSVSREKKESFPLTVTSAQKNPTAFYLCASSGTGGSRRQPQHFGDGTRLSIL.